The sequence of this T cell receptor beta chain was determined in a study of Graves' ophthalmopathy and Graves' hyperthyroidism. Study findings and constraints: Between ophthalmopathy and stable hyperthyroidism, a 13-signature model drew a separation with 87.88% sensitivity and less than 83% specificity.

The authors isolated PBMCs from around 10 ml of fresh peripheral blood. V gave up 7 bases and J gave up 4 bases; unmatched junction bases: 6. Germline loops: CDR1 ENHRY, CDR2 SYGVKD. This CDR3 has 15 amino acids. The sequenced template was RNA, covering the TCR beta CDR3 region. Following a first-round RT-PCR that used HTBI primers, a second-round multiplex PCR was carried out. TCRdb reanalysed the multiplex PCR reads using MiXCR and keeps one entry per CDR3 protein. The sample records nearly 400,000 distinct CDR3 sequences, 18% being singletons. This clonotype has at least ten counts. Its antigen is unknown.

The chain has TRBV10-3 and TRBJ2-6; 8 bases fit TRBD2. The sample was peripheral blood. The receptor was isolated from a woman aged 18-29 years with Graves' ophthalmopathy. CDR3 bases: TGTGCCATCACTGGGGGACTAGGGGGGGCCAACGTCCTGACTTTC. This codes for CAITGGLGGANVLTF.